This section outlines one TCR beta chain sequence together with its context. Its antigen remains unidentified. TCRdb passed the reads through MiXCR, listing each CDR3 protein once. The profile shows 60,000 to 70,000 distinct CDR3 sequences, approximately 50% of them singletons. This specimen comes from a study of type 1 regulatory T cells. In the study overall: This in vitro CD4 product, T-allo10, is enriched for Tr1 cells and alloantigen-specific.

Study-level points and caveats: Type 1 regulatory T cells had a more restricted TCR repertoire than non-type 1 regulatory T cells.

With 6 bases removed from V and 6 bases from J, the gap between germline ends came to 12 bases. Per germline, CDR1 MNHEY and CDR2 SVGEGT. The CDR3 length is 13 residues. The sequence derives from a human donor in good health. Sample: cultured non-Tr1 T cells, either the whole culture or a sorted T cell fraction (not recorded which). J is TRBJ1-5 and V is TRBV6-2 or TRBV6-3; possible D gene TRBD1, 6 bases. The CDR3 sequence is CASSFLDSQPQHF. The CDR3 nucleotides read TGTGCCAGCAGCTTCCTGGACAGTCAGCCCCAGCATTTT.